Sequencing of this T cell receptor (beta chain) was carried out in a study of blood T cell repertoires in COVID-19. Looking at the study overall: Researchers got acute and convalescent COVID-19 samples from the United States, Italy and Spain. PBMCs, B-cell-depleted T cells, or T cells provided the cDNA or gDNA that made up the material.

From germline, CDR1 is LGHNT and CDR2 FRNRAP. The CDR3 runs to 18 residues. Trimming took off 2 bases at V and 5 bases at J, with 21 bases between the two ends. Original methodology: Quantification of nucleated cells was approximated via reference gene primer amplification. Clones were read by immunoSEQ multiplex PCR, and TCRdb kept only the in-frame ones, dropping some. D and trimming were read from the DNA, whereas the V and J calls and clone size are those reported in that table. The repertoire holds about 150,000 clones, 75% to 90% seen once, with 2.2% in the top ten. Material: peripheral blood. The clonotype comes from a man aged 70-80 years with acute or convalescent COVID-19. The chain joins TRBV12-5 to TRBJ2-2; TRBD1 is a possible D gene (5 bases). The CDR3 is CASGLILDNSMGTGELFF. CDR3 sequence (DNA): TGTGCTAGTGGTTTGATCTTGGACAATTCCATGGGGACCGGGGAGCTGTTTTTT.